This T cell receptor (beta chain) was sequenced for a study of cytomegalovirus exposure and HLA in healthy donors. Study as a whole: Previous work identified roughly 110 million unique TCR beta sequences from about 200 million T cells.

Vbeta (60) and Jbeta (13) primers were used in the PCR. Clones were sequenced by immunoSEQ multiplex PCR, and TCRdb holds only the in-frame ones, with some missing. The sample includes about 200,000 clones. This CDR3 is 13 amino acids long. Trimming shortened V by 11 bases and J by 7 bases, and 18 bases separated the two germline ends. Looked up from germline, CDR1 is MNHNS and CDR2 is SASEGT. Study results and limitations: Sequencing probably produced one cluster of sequence variants that were highly shared. The study labeled roughly 160 TCR beta chains cytomegalovirus-associated.

Unrecorded immune exposures were likely, despite nominal health at sampling. To note about this clone: The antigen is not known.

This clonotype was sampled from a girl aged 2 to 10 in good health and CMV-seropositive. The J gene is TRBJ1-5, the V gene TRBV6-1; D possibly corresponds to TRBD1 (5 bases). Material for sequencing was PBMCs. The chain's CDR3 is CAGASGGLQPQHF. CDR3 coding DNA: TGTGCCGGAGCATCGGGGGGGTTACAGCCCCAGCATTTT.